A single TCR beta chain is shown here with its context. Its target is not known. This entry is derived from a study of graft-versus-host responses after intestinal transplantation. Study at large: Those transplanted obtained multivisceral, liver-intestinal, or isolated intestinal grafts. Anti-thymocyte globulin was used for induction in all recipients, who then took tacrolimus and steroids for about 3 years. General study points: Recipient marrow held GvH clones, some first seen in ileum or blood. Elevated graft-versus-host to host-versus-graft clonal ratios in allografts were recorded for patients with graft-donor T cell macrochimerism.

Data came from immunoSEQ multiplex PCR; TCRdb stores just in-frame clones and leaves some out. The sample records a few thousand clones, 72% being singletons. CDR1 and CDR2 (germline): SGHRS, YFSETQ. The V and J ends lost 4 bases and 5 bases respectively, with 19 bases between them. The length of the CDR3 is 15 residues. The graft tissue was processed, and this released both intraepithelial and lamina propria lymphocytes. The receptor was isolated from a human patient who received an intestinal transplant, so some T cells may come from the graft donor. Source: ileum tissue, taken around 260 days after intestinal transplant. J is TRBJ2-7 and V is TRBV5-1, with a possible D match to TRBD2 (5 bases). This chain's CDR3 is CASSPTGGWRHEQYF. In DNA form, the CDR3 reads TGCGCCAGCAGCCCAACGGGCGGGTGGCGGCACGAGCAGTACTTC.